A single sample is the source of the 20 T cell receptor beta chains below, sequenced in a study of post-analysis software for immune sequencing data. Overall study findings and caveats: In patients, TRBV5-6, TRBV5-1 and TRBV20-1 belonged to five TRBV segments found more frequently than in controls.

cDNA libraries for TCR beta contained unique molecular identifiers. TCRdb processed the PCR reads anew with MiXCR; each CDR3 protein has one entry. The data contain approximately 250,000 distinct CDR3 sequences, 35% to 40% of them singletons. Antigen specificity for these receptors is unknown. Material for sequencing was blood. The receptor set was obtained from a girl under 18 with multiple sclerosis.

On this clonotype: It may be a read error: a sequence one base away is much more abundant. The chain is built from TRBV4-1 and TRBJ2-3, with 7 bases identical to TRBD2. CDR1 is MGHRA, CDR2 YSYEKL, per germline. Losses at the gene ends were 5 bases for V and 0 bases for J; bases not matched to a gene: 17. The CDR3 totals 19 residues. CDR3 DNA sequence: TGCGCCAGCAGCGCCACCGGGACTGGCGGGGGAAGAAGCACAGATACGCAGTATTTT. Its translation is CASSATGTGGGRSTDTQYF.

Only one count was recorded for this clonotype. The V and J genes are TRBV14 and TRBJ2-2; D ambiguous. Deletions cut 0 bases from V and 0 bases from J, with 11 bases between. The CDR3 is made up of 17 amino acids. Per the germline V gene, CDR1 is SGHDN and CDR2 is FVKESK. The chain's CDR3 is CASSQDWATANTGELFF. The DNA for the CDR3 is TGTGCCAGCAGCCAAGACTGGGCAACGGCGAACACCGGGGAGCTGTTTTTT.

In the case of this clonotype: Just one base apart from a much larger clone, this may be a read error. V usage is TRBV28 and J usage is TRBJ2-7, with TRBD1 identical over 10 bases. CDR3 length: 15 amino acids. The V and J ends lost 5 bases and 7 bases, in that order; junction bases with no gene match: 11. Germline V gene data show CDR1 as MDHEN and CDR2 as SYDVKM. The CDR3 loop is CASSLVPGTGDEQYF. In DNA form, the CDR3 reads TGTGCCAGCAGTCTCGTCCCCGGGACAGGGGATGAGCAGTACTTC.

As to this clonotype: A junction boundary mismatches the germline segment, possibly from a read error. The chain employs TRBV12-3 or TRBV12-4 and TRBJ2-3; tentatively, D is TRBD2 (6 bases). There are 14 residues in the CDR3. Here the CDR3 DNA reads TGTGCCAGCAGTCCGGGAGTGCCCACAGATGCGCAGTATTTT. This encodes CASSPGVPTDAQYF.

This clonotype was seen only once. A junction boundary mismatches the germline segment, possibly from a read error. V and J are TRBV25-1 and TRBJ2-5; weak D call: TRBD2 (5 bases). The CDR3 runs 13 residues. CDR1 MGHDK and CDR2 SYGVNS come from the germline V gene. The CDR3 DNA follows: TGTGTCAGCATCGGGGAGACGGGGGAGACCCAGTACTTC. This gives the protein CVSIGETGETQYF.

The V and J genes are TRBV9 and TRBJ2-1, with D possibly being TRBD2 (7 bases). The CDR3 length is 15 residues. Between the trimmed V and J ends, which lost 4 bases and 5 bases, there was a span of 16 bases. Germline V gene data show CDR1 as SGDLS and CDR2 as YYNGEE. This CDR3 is CASSPRAGANNEQFF. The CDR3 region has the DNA TGTGCCAGCAGCCCCAGGGCGGGGGCCAACAATGAGCAGTTCTTC.

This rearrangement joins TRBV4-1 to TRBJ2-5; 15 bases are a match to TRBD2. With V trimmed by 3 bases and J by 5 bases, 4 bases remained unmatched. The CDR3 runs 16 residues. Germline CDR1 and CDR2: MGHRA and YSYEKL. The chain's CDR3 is CASSQGLAGGWETQYF. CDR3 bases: TGCGCCAGCAGCCAGGGACTAGCGGGAGGATGGGAGACCCAGTACTTC.

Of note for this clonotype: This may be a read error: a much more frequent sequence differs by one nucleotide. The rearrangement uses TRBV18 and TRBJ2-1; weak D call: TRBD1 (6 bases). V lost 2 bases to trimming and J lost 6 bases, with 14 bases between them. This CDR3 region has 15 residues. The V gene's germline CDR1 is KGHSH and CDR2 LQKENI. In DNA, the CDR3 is TGTGCCAGCTCACCATGGCACAGAGGGGGCAATGAGCAGTTCTTC. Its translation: CASSPWHRGGNEQFF. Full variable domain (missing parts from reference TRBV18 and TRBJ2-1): NAGVMQNPRHLVRRRGQEARLRCSPMKGHSHVYWYRQLPEEGLKFMVYLQKENIIDESGMPKERFSAEFPKEGPSILRIQQVVRGDSAAYFCASSPWHRGGNEQFFGPGTRLTVL.

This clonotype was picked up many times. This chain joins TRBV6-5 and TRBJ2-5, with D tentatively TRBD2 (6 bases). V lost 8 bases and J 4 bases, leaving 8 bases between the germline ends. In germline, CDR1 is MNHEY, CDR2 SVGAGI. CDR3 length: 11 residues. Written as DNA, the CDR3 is TGTGCCAGCGGAGGGACAGAGACCCAGTACTTC. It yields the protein CASGGTETQYF.

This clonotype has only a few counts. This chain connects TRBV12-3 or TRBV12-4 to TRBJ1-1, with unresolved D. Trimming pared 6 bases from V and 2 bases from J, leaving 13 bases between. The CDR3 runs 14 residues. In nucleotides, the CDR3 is TGTGCCAGCAGCCCTTGGGGAGATAACACTGAAGCTTTCTTT. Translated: CASSPWGDNTEAFF.

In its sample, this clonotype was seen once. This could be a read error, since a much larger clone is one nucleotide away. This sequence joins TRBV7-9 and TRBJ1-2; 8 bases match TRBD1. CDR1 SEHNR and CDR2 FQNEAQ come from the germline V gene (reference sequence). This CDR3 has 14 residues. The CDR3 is CVSSLYRGNYGYTF. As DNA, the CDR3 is TGTGTCAGCAGCTTATACAGGGGGAACTATGGCTACACCTTC.

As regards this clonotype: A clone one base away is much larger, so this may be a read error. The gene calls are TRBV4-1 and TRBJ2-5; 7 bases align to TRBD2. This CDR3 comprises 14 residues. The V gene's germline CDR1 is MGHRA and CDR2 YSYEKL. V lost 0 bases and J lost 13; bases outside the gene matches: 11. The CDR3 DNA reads TGCGCCAGCAGCCAAGACCCTATGGGAGGGTTTGGGTACTTC. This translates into CASSQDPMGGFGYF.

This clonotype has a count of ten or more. The CDR3 here is CASSPGQESYGYTF. For the CDR3, the DNA is TGCGCCAGCAGTCCGGGACAGGAATCCTATGGCTACACCTTC. This chain joins TRBV5-1 and TRBJ1-2; 8 bases match TRBD1. Unmatched junction bases numbered 7, after V lost 5 bases and J lost 4 bases. The germline V gene has CDR1 SGHRS and CDR2 YFSETQ. The CDR3 sequence is 14 residues long.

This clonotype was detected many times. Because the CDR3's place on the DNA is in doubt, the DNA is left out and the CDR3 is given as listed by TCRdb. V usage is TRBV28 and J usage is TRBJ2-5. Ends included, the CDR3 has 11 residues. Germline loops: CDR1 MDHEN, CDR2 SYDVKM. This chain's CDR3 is CASSFLETQYF.

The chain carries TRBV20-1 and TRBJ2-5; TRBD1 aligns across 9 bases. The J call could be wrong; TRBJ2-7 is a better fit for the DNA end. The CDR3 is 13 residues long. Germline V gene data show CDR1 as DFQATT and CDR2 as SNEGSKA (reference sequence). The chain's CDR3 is CSADRDRENEQYF. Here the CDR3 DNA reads TGCAGTGCTGACCGGGACAGGGAAAACGAGCAGTACTTC.

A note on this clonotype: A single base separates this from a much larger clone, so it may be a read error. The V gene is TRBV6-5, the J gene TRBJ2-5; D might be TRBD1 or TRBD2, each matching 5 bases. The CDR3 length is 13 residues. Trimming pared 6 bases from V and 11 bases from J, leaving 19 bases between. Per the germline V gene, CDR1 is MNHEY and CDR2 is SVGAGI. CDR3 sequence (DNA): TGTGCCAGCAGCAGAACGGGTCTCAGGGAGCAGTACTTC. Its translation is CASSRTGLREQYF.

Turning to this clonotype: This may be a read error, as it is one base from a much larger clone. This CDR3 reads CASSLWGQGSLQETQFF. CDR3 coding DNA: TGCGCCAGCAGCTTGTGGGGACAGGGGAGCCTCCAAGAGACCCAGTTCTTC. The genes are TRBV5-1 and TRBJ2-1; 10 positions match TRBD1. The CDR3 extends over 17 amino acids. Unmatched junction bases numbered 17, after V lost 1 base and J lost 13 bases. The germline V gene encodes CDR1 SGHRS and CDR2 YFSETQ.

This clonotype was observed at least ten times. The CDR3 DNA is TGTGCCAGCAGTGAACATCACTCCTACGAGCAGTACTTC. Translation: CASSEHHSYEQYF. The chain has TRBV6-1 and TRBJ2-7; D not certain. Per germline, CDR1 MNHNS and CDR2 SASEGT. Between the trimmed V and J ends, which lost 2 bases and 0 bases, there was a span of 5 bases. The CDR3 length is 13 residues.

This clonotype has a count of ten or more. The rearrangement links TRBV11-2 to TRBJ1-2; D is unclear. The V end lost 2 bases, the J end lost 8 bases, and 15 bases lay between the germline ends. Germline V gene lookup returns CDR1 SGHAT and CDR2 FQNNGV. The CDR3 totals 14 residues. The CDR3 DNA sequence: TGTGCCAGCAGCTTAAAGGCCAGCAGCGCCGGCTACACCTTC. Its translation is CASSLKASSAGYTF.

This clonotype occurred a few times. The CDR3, as DNA: TGCAGTGCTAGCGGACTAGCGGGGGCCTACAATGAGCAGTACTTC. Translated, it gives CSASGLAGAYNEQYF. This sequence joins TRBV20-1 and TRBJ2-7; 13 bases line up with TRBD2. CDR3 length equals 15 residues. Unmatched junction bases numbered 9, after V lost 3 bases and J lost 7 bases. Germline lookup yields CDR1 DFQATT and CDR2 SNEGSKA (reference sequence).